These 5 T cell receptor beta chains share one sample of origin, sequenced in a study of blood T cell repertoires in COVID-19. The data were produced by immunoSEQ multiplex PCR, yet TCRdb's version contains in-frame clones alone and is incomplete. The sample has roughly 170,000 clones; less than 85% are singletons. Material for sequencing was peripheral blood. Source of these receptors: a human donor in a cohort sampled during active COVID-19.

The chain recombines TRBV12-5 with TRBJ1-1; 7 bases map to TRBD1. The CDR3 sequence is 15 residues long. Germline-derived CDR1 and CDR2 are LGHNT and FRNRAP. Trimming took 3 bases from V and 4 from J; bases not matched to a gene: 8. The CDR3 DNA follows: TGTGCTAGTGGTTTATTTGCAGGGGGAGGCACTGAAGCTTTCTTT. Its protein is CASGLFAGGGTEAFF.

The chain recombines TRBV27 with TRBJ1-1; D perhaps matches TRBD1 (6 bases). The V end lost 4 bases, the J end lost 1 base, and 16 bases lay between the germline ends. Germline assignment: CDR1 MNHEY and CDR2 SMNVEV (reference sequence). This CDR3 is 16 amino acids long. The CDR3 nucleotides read TGTGCCAGCAGTTACAGAGAGGGGGAAGGGAACACTGAAGCTTTCTTT. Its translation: CASSYREGEGNTEAFF.

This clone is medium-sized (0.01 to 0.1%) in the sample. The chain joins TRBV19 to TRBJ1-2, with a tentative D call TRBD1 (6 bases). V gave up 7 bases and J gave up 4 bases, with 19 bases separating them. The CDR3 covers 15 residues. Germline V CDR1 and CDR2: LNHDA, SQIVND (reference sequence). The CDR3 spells CASTLDRSAAYGYTF. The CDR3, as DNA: TGTGCCAGTACTCTGGACAGATCGGCGGCCTATGGCTACACCTTC.

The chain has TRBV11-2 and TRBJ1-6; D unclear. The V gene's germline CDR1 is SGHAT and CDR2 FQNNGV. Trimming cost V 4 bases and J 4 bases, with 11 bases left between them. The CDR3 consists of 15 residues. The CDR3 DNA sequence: TGTGCCAGCAGCTCCCCCCGGGTTTATAATTCACCCCTCCACTTT. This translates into CASSSPRVYNSPLHF.

The CDR3 bases are TGTGCTAGTGCCAAAAAGCTAGCGGGGGACACCGGGGAGCTGTTTTTT. Amino acid sequence: CASAKKLAGDTGELFF. V usage is TRBV12-5 and J usage is TRBJ2-2, with TRBD2 identical over 10 bases. Germline V gene data show CDR1 as LGHNT and CDR2 as FRNRAP. The CDR3 covers 16 residues. J was trimmed by 3 bases and V by 7 bases; bases with no gene match: 8.